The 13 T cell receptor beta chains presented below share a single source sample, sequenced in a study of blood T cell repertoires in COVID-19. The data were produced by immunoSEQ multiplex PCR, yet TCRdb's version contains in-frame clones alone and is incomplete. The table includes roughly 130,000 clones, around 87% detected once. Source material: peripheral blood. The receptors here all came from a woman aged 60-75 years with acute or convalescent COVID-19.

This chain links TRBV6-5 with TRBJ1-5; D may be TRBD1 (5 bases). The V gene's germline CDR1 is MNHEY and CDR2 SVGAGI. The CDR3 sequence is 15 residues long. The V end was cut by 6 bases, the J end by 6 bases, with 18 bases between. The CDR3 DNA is TGTGCCAGCAGCGAGTCTGGGGGGGGTACTCAGCCCCAGCATTTT. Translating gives CASSESGGGTQPQHF.

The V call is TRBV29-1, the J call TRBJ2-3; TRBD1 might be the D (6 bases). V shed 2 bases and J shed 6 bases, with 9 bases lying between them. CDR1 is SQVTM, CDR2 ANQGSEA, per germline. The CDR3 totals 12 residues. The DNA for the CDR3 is TGCAGCGTTGAACAGGGGATCGATACGCAGTATTTT. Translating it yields CSVEQGIDTQYF.

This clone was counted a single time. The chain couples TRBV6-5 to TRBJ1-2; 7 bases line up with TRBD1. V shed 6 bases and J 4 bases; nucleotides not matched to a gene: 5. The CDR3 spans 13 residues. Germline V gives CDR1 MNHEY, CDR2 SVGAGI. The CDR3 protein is CASSRDSTYGYTF. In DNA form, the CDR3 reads TGTGCCAGCAGCCGGGACAGCACCTATGGCTACACCTTC.

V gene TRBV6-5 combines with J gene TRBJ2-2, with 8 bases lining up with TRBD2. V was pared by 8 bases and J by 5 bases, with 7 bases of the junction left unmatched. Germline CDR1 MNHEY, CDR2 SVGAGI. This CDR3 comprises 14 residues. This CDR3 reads CASPAGELTGELFF. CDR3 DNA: TGTGCCAGCCCAGCGGGAGAGTTAACCGGGGAGCTGTTTTTT.

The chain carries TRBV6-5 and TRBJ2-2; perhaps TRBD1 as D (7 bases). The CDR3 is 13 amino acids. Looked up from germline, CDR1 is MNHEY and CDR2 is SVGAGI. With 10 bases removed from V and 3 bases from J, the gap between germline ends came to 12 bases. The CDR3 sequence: CATTGDYTGELFF. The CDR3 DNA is TGTGCCACCACAGGGGACTACACCGGGGAGCTGTTTTTT.

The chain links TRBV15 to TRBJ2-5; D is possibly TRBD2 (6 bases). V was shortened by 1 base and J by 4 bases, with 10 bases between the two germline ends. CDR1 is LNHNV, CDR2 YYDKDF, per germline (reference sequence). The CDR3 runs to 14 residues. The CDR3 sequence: CATSRVAEGETQYF. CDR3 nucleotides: TGTGCCACCAGCAGAGTTGCGGAGGGAGAGACCCAGTACTTC. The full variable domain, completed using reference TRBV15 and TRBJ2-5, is DAMVIQNPRYQVTQFGKPVTLSCSQTLNHNVMYWYQQKSSQAPKLLFHYYDKDFNNEADTPDNFQSRRPNTSFCFLDIRSPGLGDTAMYLCATSRVAEGETQYFGPGTRLLVL.

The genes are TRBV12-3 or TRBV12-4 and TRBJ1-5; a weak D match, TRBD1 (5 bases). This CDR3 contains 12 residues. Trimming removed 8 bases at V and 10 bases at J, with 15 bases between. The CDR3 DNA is TGTGCCAGCTCGGCTCAGGGAACACCCCAGCATTTT. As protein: CASSAQGTPQHF.

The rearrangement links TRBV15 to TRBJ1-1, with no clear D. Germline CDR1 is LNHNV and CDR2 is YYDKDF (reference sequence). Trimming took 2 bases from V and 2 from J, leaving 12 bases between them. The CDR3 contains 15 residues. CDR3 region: CATSRPPPGNTEAFF. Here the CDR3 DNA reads TGTGCCACCAGCAGACCGCCCCCGGGAAACACTGAAGCTTTCTTT.

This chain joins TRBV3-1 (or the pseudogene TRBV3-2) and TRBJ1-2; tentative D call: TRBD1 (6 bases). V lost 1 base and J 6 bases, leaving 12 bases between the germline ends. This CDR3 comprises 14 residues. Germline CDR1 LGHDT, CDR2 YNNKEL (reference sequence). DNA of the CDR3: TGTGCCAGCAGCCAAGGATCCAGGGGAAATGGCTACACCTTC. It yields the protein CASSQGSRGNGYTF.

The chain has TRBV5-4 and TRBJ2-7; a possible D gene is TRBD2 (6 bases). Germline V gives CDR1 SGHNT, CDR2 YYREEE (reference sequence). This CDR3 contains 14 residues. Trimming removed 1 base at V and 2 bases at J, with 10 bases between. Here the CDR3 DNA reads TGTGCCAGCAGCTTGCACGGCGGGACCTACGAGCAGTACTTC. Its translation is CASSLHGGTYEQYF.

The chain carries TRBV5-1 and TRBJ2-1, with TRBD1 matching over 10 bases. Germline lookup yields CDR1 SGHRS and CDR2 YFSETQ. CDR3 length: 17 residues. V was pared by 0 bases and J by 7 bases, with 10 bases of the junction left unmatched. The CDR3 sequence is CASSLATGQGFGNEQFF. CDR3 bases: TGCGCCAGCAGCTTGGCTACGGGACAGGGGTTCGGGAATGAGCAGTTCTTC.

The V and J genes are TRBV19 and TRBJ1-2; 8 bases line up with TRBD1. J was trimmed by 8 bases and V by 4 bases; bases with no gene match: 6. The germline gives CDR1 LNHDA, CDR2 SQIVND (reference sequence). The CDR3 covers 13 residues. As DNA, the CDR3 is TGTGCCAGTAGTAATCAGGGGGCGCGAGGCTACACCTTC. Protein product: CASSNQGARGYTF.

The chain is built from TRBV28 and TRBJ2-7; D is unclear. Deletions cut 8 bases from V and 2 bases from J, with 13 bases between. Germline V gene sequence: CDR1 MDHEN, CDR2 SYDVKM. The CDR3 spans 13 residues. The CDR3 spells CASYTFRTYEQYF. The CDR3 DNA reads TGTGCCAGCTACACTTTCAGGACCTACGAGCAGTACTTC. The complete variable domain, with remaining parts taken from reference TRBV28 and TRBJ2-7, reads DVKVTQSSRYLVKRTGEKVFLECVQDMDHENMFWYRQDPGLGLRLIYFSYDVKMKEKGDIPEGYSVSREKKERFSLILESASTNQTSMYLCASYTFRTYEQYFGPGTRLTVT.